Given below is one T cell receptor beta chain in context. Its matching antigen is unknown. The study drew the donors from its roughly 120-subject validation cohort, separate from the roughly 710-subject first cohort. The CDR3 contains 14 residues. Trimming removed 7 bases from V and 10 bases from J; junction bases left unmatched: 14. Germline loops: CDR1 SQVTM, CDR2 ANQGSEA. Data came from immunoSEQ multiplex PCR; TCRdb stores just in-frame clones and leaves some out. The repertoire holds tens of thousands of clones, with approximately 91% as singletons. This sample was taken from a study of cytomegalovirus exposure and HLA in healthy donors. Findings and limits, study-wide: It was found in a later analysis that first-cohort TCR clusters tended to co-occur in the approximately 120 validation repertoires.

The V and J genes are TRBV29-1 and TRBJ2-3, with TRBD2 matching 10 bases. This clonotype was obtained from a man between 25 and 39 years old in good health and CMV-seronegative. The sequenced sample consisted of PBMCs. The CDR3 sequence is CSAAPVDSGGSQYF. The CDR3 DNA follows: TGCAGCGCGGCCCCGGTGGATAGCGGGGGGTCGCAGTATTTT.